One sample yielded the 20 T cell receptor beta chains listed below, sequenced in a study of CD8 T cells in Susac syndrome. When the RNA was reverse transcribed, random hexamers were used with an input of about 0.45 to 1 ug. TCRdb passed the immunoSEQ multiplex PCR reads through MiXCR, listing each CDR3 protein once. The sample consists of roughly 150,000 distinct CDR3 sequences, roughly 93% of them appearing once. The material sequenced was CD4+ T cells from PBMCs. The receptors derive from a human donor in good health.

The J gene is TRBJ1-2, the V gene TRBV3-1; possible D gene TRBD1, 6 bases. The CDR3 spans 16 residues. V was cut by 0 bases and J by 5 bases, with 16 bases left in between. Germline V gives CDR1 LGHDT, CDR2 YNNKEL (reference sequence). For the CDR3, the DNA is TGTGCCAGCAGCCAAGATGGCGCGACAGGCGGATATGGCTACACCTTC. Its translation is CASSQDGATGGYGYTF.

V usage is TRBV2 and J usage is TRBJ2-7; D possibly matches TRBD1 or TRBD2 (5 bases each). Deletions cut 5 bases from V and 12 bases from J, with 14 bases between. Germline CDR1 and CDR2: SNHLY and FYNNEI. The CDR3 has 11 residues. This CDR3 is CASSRDAGGYF. In nucleotides, the CDR3 is TGTGCCAGCAGTCGGGACGCAGGAGGGTACTTC.

This chain connects TRBV5-1 to TRBJ2-1; 7 nucleotides agree with TRBD1. The CDR3 length is 12 residues. V lost 2 bases and J lost 12; bases outside the gene matches: 5. The germline CDR1 and CDR2 sequences are SGHRS and YFSETQ. The CDR3 is CASSFDRDRQFF. DNA for the CDR3: TGCGCCAGCAGCTTCGACAGGGATCGGCAGTTCTTC.

The J gene is TRBJ2-7, the V gene TRBV18; D is perhaps TRBD2 (5 bases). The V and J ends lost 3 bases and 7 bases respectively, with 16 bases between them. Germline CDR1 reads KGHSH; CDR2 reads LQKENI. CDR3 length: 14 residues. CDR3 sequence: CASSPPGPSGEQYF. Here the CDR3 DNA reads TGTGCCAGCTCACCGCCCGGGCCTTCGGGGGAGCAGTACTTC. Complete variable domain (other parts from reference TRBV18 and TRBJ2-7): NAGVMQNPRHLVRRRGQEARLRCSPMKGHSHVYWYRQLPEEGLKFMVYLQKENIIDESGMPKERFSAEFPKEGPSILRIQQVVRGDSAAYFCASSPPGPSGEQYFGPGTRLTVT.

The chain recombines TRBV10-3 with TRBJ1-2; D may be TRBD1 (6 bases). The germline CDR1 and CDR2 sequences are ENHRY and SYGVKD. The CDR3 runs to 15 residues. V lost 6 bases, J lost 6 bases, and 20 bases lay in between. The CDR3 DNA sequence: TGTGCCATCAGGGAGATCCGGGACACCCCAAATGGCTACACCTTC. It yields the protein CAIREIRDTPNGYTF.

The chain has TRBV6-1 and TRBJ2-7; TRBD2 matches 9 bases. Looked up from germline, CDR1 is MNHNS and CDR2 is SASEGT. V was clipped by 4 bases and J by 3 bases; unmatched bases: 7. CDR3 size: 15 residues. CDR3 sequence reads: CASSGGGLAYYEQYF. In nucleotides, the CDR3 is TGTGCCAGCAGTGGCGGCGGACTAGCGTACTACGAGCAGTACTTC.

V and J are TRBV9 and TRBJ2-2, with 9 bases matching TRBD1. The V gene end was trimmed by 3 bases and the J gene end by 5 bases; junction bases not matched to a gene: 5. This CDR3 has 15 residues. In germline, CDR1 is SGDLS, CDR2 YYNGEE. The DNA for the CDR3 is TGTGCCAGCAGCGCCCGGGACAGGGAGACCGGGGAGCTGTTTTTT. This encodes CASSARDRETGELFF.

The chain is built from TRBV10-3 and TRBJ1-6; no clear D gene. CDR1 and CDR2 from the germline V gene are ENHRY and SYGVKD. With 3 bases removed from V and 6 bases from J, the gap between germline ends came to 15 bases. This CDR3 has 16 amino acids. Written as DNA, the CDR3 is TGTGCCATCAGTGACCTTAAGGGAGTTTTTAATTCACCCCTCCACTTT. It is translated as CAISDLKGVFNSPLHF.

The chain has TRBV12-3 or TRBV12-4 and TRBJ1-5; D is ambiguous. The V end lost 2 bases, the J end lost 3 bases, and 11 bases lay between the germline ends. There are 15 residues in the CDR3. CDR3 amino acids: CASSLIGGFNQPQHF. The CDR3 nucleotides read TGTGCCAGCAGTTTAATAGGCGGATTCAATCAGCCCCAGCATTTT.

V gene TRBV19 combines with J gene TRBJ1-1; D unresolved. Germline CDR1 LNHDA, CDR2 SQIVND (reference sequence). The V gene lost 7 bases and the J gene lost 1 base, with 7 bases spanning the gap. CDR3 size: 12 residues. The CDR3 sequence is CASMTRNTEAFF. CDR3 nucleotides: TGTGCCAGTATGACTAGGAACACTGAAGCTTTCTTT.

The V gene is TRBV15, the J gene TRBJ2-2, with 7 bases fitting TRBD2. This CDR3 contains 16 residues. Per the germline V gene, CDR1 is LNHNV and CDR2 is YYDKDF (reference sequence). V gave up 3 bases and J gave up 3 bases; unmatched junction bases: 7. The CDR3 region has the DNA TGTGCCACCAGCAGTAGCCTAGCGGTCTACACCGGGGAGCTGTTTTTT. Encoded protein: CATSSSLAVYTGELFF.

This chain connects TRBV20-1 to TRBJ2-5; D perhaps matches TRBD2 (6 bases). CDR1 is DFQATT and CDR2 is SNEGSKA in the germline V gene (reference sequence). The CDR3 length is 13 residues. The V end lost 6 bases, the J end lost 5 bases, and 16 bases lay between the germline ends. The CDR3 coding sequence is TGCAGTGCCTCGGGACTCCAGCACGAGACCCAGTACTTC. Translated: CSASGLQHETQYF.

This chain links TRBV7-3 with TRBJ2-2, with 7 bases fitting TRBD2. Per germline, CDR1 SGHTA and CDR2 FQGTGA. The CDR3 runs to 16 residues. Trimming at V came to 0 bases and at J to 4 bases, leaving 5 bases not matched to a gene. DNA for the CDR3: TGTGCCAGCAGCTTAACTGCGATAGCGGGCACCGGGGAGCTGTTTTTT. Translation: CASSLTAIAGTGELFF.

This chain uses TRBV6-1 with TRBJ1-2; tentative D call: TRBD1 (6 bases). Trimming shortened V by 9 bases and J by 2 bases, and 16 bases separated the two germline ends. This CDR3 is built from 14 residues. The germline V gene has CDR1 MNHNS and CDR2 SASEGT. DNA for the CDR3: TGTGCCAGTCAAGATTGGGACAAGAACTATGGCTACACCTTC. It codes for CASQDWDKNYGYTF.

The gene calls are TRBV9 and TRBJ2-2; 7 bases are shared with TRBD2. The CDR3 extends over 16 amino acids. Germline trimming cut 5 bases from V and 1 base from J; bases unmatched to any gene: 8. Germline V CDR1 and CDR2: SGDLS, YYNGEE. The CDR3 reads CASRPPGGGNTGELFF. Here the CDR3 DNA reads TGTGCCAGCAGACCTCCGGGGGGAGGGAACACCGGGGAGCTGTTTTTT.

The chain couples TRBV7-9 to TRBJ1-1; perhaps TRBD1 as D (5 bases). V was shortened by 4 bases and J by 0 bases, with 9 bases between the two germline ends. This CDR3 is built from 14 residues. Germline lookup yields CDR1 SEHNR and CDR2 FQNEAQ (reference sequence). The CDR3 loop reads CASSYTGLNTEAFF. As DNA, the CDR3 is TGTGCCAGCAGCTATACAGGACTGAACACTGAAGCTTTCTTT.

The chain uses TRBV29-1 and TRBJ2-3, with D possibly called TRBD1 or TRBD2 (5 bases each). Germline V lookup: CDR1 SQVTM, CDR2 ANQGSEA. The length of the CDR3 is 12 residues. Between the trimmed V and J ends, which lost 3 bases and 5 bases, there was a span of 9 bases. CDR3: CSVDEGKDTQYF. CDR3 nucleotides: TGCAGCGTTGATGAGGGGAAAGATACGCAGTATTTT.

V usage is TRBV20-1 and J usage is TRBJ2-6; D may be TRBD1 or TRBD2 (7 bases each). V shed 4 bases and J shed 2 bases, with 15 bases lying between them. CDR1 and CDR2 (germline): DFQATT, SNEGSKA (reference sequence). The CDR3 sequence is 16 residues long. DNA for the CDR3: TGCAGTGCTATACGACAGGGAGGGACTGGGGCCAACGTCCTGACTTTC. Translated: CSAIRQGGTGANVLTF.

The chain joins TRBV7-3 to TRBJ2-3, with D hard to call. Trimming stripped 5 bases from V and 0 bases from J, with 9 bases between. Germline CDR1 reads SGHTA; CDR2 reads FQGTGA. The CDR3 has 14 amino acids. The chain's CDR3 is CASSPWGSTDTQYF. The CDR3 coding sequence is TGTGCCAGCAGCCCCTGGGGAAGCACAGATACGCAGTATTTT.

The chain employs TRBV14 and TRBJ2-7; D could derive from TRBD1 or TRBD2 (5 bases each). This CDR3 is 19 amino acids long. The V gene's germline CDR1 is SGHDN and CDR2 FVKESK. The V end lost 0 bases, the J end lost 1 base, and 22 bases lay between the germline ends. CDR3 nucleotide sequence: TGTGCCAGCAGCCAAGATAGTACTTGGGGACCACCACGTTCCTACGAGCAGTACTTC. Residues: CASSQDSTWGPPRSYEQYF. The variable domain in full, completed from reference TRBV14 and TRBJ2-7, reads EAGVTQFPSHSVIEKGQTVTLRCDPISGHDNLYWYRRVMGKEIKFLLHFVKESKQDESGMPNNRFLAERTGGTYSTLKVQPAELEDSGVYFCASSQDSTWGPPRSYEQYFGPGTRLTVT.